This T cell receptor (beta chain) was observed in a study of vaccination effects on CD4 cells after COVID-19. Study information: Post-vaccine specimens arrived a median 72 days past the second dose. Points from the study as a whole: Clones from infection and from vaccination both contracted markedly late after vaccination.

Using viral peptide pools, the ViraFEST assay grew out antigen-specific CD4+ T cells prior to sequencing. Having been cultured for around ten days, the cells underwent CD4+ T cell isolation. Participants got two doses of BNT162b2 or mRNA-1273 vaccine. Among the vaccine recipients, none had a prior SARS-CoV-2 infection, and nucleocapsid antibodies were negative. Half-medium changes using IL-2 medium occurred on days 3 and 7. Profiled with immunoSEQ multiplex PCR; TCRdb holds only in-frame clones, not every one. The sample records around 69,000 clones, just under 75% being singletons. Worth noting for this clone: The target antigen is unknown.

The germline V gene encodes CDR1 SGHRS and CDR2 YFSETQ. Trimming removed 4 bases from V and 2 bases from J, with 10 bases in between. There are 15 residues in the CDR3. The chain recombines TRBV5-1 with TRBJ2-6, with D tentatively TRBD2 (5 bases). The starting material was CD4+ T cells from PBMCs cultured with HCoV-229E spike peptides, obtained after COVID-19 vaccination. The sequence came from a human donor who received a COVID-19 vaccine. The CDR3 loop reads CASSPPGAGANVLTF. Written as DNA, the CDR3 is TGCGCCAGCAGCCCCCCCGGGGCTGGGGCCAACGTCCTGACTTTC.